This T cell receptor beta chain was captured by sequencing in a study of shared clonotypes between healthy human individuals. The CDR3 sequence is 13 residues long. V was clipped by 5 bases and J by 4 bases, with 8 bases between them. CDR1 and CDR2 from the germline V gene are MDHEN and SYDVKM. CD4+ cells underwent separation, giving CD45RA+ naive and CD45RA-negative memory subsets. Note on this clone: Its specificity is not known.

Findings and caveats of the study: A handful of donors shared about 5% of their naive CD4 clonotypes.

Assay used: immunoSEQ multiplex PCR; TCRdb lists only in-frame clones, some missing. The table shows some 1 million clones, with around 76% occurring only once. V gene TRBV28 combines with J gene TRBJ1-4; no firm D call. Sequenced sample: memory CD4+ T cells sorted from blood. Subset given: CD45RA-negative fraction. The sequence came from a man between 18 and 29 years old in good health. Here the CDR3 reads CASSDSSNEKLFF. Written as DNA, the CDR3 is TGTGCCAGCAGTGACTCGAGTAATGAAAAACTGTTTTTT.